This is a list of T cell receptor beta chains from one sample in a study of response to subunit inactivated influenza vaccine. Each CDR3 protein gets one entry after TCRdb re-called the RT-PCR reads with MiXCR. The table shows roughly 650,000 distinct CDR3 sequences, with around 15% occurring only once. The sample consisted of PBMCs from blood, taken 14 to 15 days before vaccination. Receptor source: a man aged 50 to 59 who received an inactivated influenza vaccine. The CDR3 runs from the conserved cysteine through the conserved F or W. A D gene is named only where the DNA matches it firmly. Clone size is stated in some rows and not others, as once, few, many or a class when expanded.

abundance,d_gene,v_gene,j_gene,CDR3nt,CDR3aa
NA,NA,TRBV18,TRBJ2-7,TGTGCCAGCCTCGGTCCTACCTACGAGCAGTACTTC,CASLGPTYEQYF
NA,TRBD2,TRBV19,TRBJ2-2,TGTGCCAGTAGTCAACTAGCGGGAGGTCGTACCGGGGAGCTGTTTTTT,CASSQLAGGRTGELFF
NA,NA,TRBV19,TRBJ1-1,TGTGCCAGTAGTATGGGTAAGGGCACTGAAGCTTTCTTT,CASSMGKGTEAFF
few,TRBD2,TRBV20-1,TRBJ2-7,TGCAGTGCGGACACAACTAGCGGGACCTACGAGCAGTACTTC,CSADTTSGTYEQYF
few,NA,TRBV10-2,TRBJ2-7,TGCGCCAGCAGTGCGCAGGGAGCCTACGAGCAGTACTTC,CASSAQGAYEQYF
NA,TRBD1,TRBV27,TRBJ2-2,TGTGCCAGCAGTTTATTGGTTGGGACAGGGGCCACCGGGGAGCTGTTTTTT,CASSLLVGTGATGELFF
many,NA,TRBV28,TRBJ1-2,TGTGCCAGCAGTTTATTGCCGGGGGGTATCTATGGCTACACCTTC,CASSLLPGGIYGYTF
NA,TRBD1,TRBV7-3,TRBJ2-3,TGTGCCAGCAGCTTAACTCCTCTGGGACAGGGGGTAACAGATACGCAGTATTTT,CASSLTPLGQGVTDTQYF
NA,NA,TRBV5-6,TRBJ1-2,TGTGCCAGCAGCGTAGACAGGACTTTTCAGTATGGCTACACCTTC,CASSVDRTFQYGYTF
NA,NA,TRBV12-3/TRBV12-4,TRBJ2-3,TGTGCCAGCACCACGCTCGGGGCAGATACGCAGTATTTT,CASTTLGADTQYF
many,NA,TRBV6-1,TRBJ2-7,TGTGCCAGCAGACACCGGGACAAATCCTACGAGCAGTACTTC,CASRHRDKSYEQYF
NA,NA,TRBV30,TRBJ2-1,TGTGCCTGGAGTCTGAGGCAGAAGCAGTTCTTC,CAWSLRQKQFF
NA,NA,TRBV6-1,TRBJ2-3,TGTGCCAGCAGCCGTAGCGCCTCTGGCACAGATACGCAGTATTTT,CASSRSASGTDTQYF
many,NA,TRBV29-1,TRBJ2-5,TGCAGCGTTGAACGCCAAGAGACCCAGTACTTC,CSVERQETQYF
few,NA,TRBV24-1,TRBJ2-2,TGTGCCACCAGTGATTTATACACCGGGGAGCTGTTTTTT,CATSDLYTGELFF
few,TRBD2,TRBV20-1,TRBJ2-7,TGCAGTGCTACCGATTCCGGGACTAGCGCCGCCTACGAGCAGTACTTC,CSATDSGTSAAYEQYF
many,TRBD1,TRBV10-3,TRBJ1-2,TGTGCCATCAGTGAAGACAGGGCTGGCTACACCTTC,CAISEDRAGYTF
few,TRBD1,TRBV5-1,TRBJ2-7,TGCGCCAGCAGACTTACCTCGGGACAGGGGCTTGGCGAGCAGTACTTC,CASRLTSGQGLGEQYF
NA,NA,TRBV4-1,TRBJ2-4,TGCGCCAGCAGCCAAGGGGAGGATGGGAACATTCAGTACTTC,CASSQGEDGNIQYF
NA,TRBD2,TRBV11-2,TRBJ2-5,TGTGCCAGCAGCTTAATTTTGAGCGGGAGGGCACAAGAGACCCAGTACTTC,CASSLILSGRAQETQYF
NA,NA,TRBV12-3/TRBV12-4,TRBJ2-3,TGTGCCAGCAGCCGGGGTCACAGCACAGATACGCAGTATTTT,CASSRGHSTDTQYF
NA,NA,TRBV11-2,TRBJ2-7,TGTGCCAGCAGCTTCAGCCCCGGGGGCTCCTACGAGCAGTACTTC,CASSFSPGGSYEQYF
NA,TRBD1,TRBV7-2,TRBJ1-1,TGTGCCAGCAGCTCCCGTGCAGGGGGTCGGGACACTGAAGCTTTCTTT,CASSSRAGGRDTEAFF
NA,TRBD2,TRBV5-1,TRBJ2-3,TGCGCCAGCAGCTTGGGTATGCGCGGGGGAACAGATACGCAGTATTTT,CASSLGMRGGTDTQYF
many,NA,TRBV7-9,TRBJ2-4,TGTGCCAGCAGCAAACAGGGCCGGTTTGGCATTCAGTACTTC,CASSKQGRFGIQYF
few,NA,TRBV12-3/TRBV12-4,TRBJ2-2,TGTGCCAGCAGGACTAGTGGCACCGGGGAGCTGTTTTTT,CASRTSGTGELFF
NA,NA,TRBV29-1,TRBJ2-5,TGCAGCGTCGGTCGGATCCAAGAGACCCAGTACTTC,CSVGRIQETQYF
many,NA,TRBV10-2,TRBJ1-1,TGCGCCAGCAGTGAGCAAGGGTTCACTGAAGCTTTCTTT,CASSEQGFTEAFF
NA,NA,TRBV6-1,TRBJ2-2,TGTGCCAGCAGGGGGGAGCCCAACACCGGGGAGCTGTTTTTT,CASRGEPNTGELFF